This T cell receptor beta chain is from a study of cytomegalovirus exposure and HLA in healthy donors. About the study: HLA-typed donors contributed some 87 million unique TCRs, which were held in an early data release. Overall study findings and caveats: A later analysis found that most CMV-associated TCR beta chains appeared HLA-restricted. For most TCR beta V segments, an earlier analysis put the productive rate at about 90% or about 30% of the time.

In the PCR, 60 Vbeta and 13 Jbeta primers were used. Assay: immunoSEQ multiplex PCR; the TCRdb copy retains only in-frame clones and omits some. The sample shows fewer than 250,000 clones, about 80% of them seen only once. Details on this clone: Antigen unknown.

Germline CDR1 SGHDT, CDR2 YYEEEE. The V and J ends lost 6 bases and 4 bases, in that order; junction bases with no gene match: 8. CDR3 length: 14 amino acids. The gene calls are TRBV5-6 and TRBJ1-2, with 8 positions matching TRBD1. This clonotype was sampled from a man aged 40-50 years in good health and CMV-seropositive. Sequencing input: PBMCs. CDR3 sequence: CASTQGAAFYGYTF. The CDR3 DNA is TGTGCCAGCACCCAGGGGGCGGCTTTCTATGGCTACACCTTC.